These 28 T cell receptor beta chains were sequenced from one sample in a study of shared clonotypes between healthy human individuals. Produced via immunoSEQ multiplex PCR; TCRdb's table is partial and in-frame only. The table shows roughly 570,000 clones, with roughly 98% occurring only once. Naive CD8 isolation took CD45RO-negative cells positively selected for CCR7 and excluded terminally differentiated effector memory CD45RA+ cells. The specimen sequenced was naive CD8+ T cells sorted from blood. These receptors all stem from a man between 25 and 39 years old in good health.

The chain carries TRBV5-1 and TRBJ2-3; the match to TRBD2 covers 9 bases. The CDR3 runs to 15 residues. Germline V gives CDR1 SGHRS, CDR2 YFSETQ. J was trimmed by 2 bases and V by 7 bases; bases with no gene match: 8. The CDR3 region is CASRSRTSDTDTQYF. CDR3 bases: TGCGCCAGCCGATCTCGGACTAGCGACACAGATACGCAGTATTTT.

This clone occurred once. The sample contains more than one DNA sequence encoding this CDR3. V is TRBV27 and J is TRBJ2-7; D perhaps matches TRBD2 (6 bases). V gave up 4 bases and J gave up 1 base, with 8 bases separating them. Germline lookup yields CDR1 MNHEY and CDR2 SMNVEV (reference sequence). This CDR3 has 13 residues. CDR3 in amino acids: CASSSGLSYEQYF. The CDR3 region has the DNA TGTGCCAGCAGTTCGGGACTTTCCTACGAGCAGTACTTC.

The J gene is TRBJ2-7, the V gene TRBV14; 9 bases are shared with TRBD1. J was trimmed by 2 bases and V by 3 bases; bases with no gene match: 2. Germline-derived CDR1 and CDR2 are SGHDN and FVKESK. The CDR3 sequence is 14 residues long. The CDR3 DNA sequence: TGTGCCAGCAGCCAGGGGACAGGGACCTACGAGCAGTACTTC. Translating it yields CASSQGTGTYEQYF.

CDR3 region: CASSWDTLSTDTQYF. DNA for the CDR3: TGTGCCAGCAGTTGGGACACCCTTTCCACAGATACGCAGTATTTT. The chain has TRBV27 and TRBJ2-3; D possibly corresponds to TRBD1 (6 bases). The CDR3 extends over 15 amino acids. Trimming pared 4 bases from V and 2 bases from J, leaving 13 bases between. From germline, CDR1 is MNHEY and CDR2 SMNVEV (reference sequence).

The chain combines TRBV4-3 with TRBJ1-2; D perhaps matches TRBD1 (5 bases). Germline CDR1 reads LGHNA; CDR2 reads YSLEER. There are 15 residues in the CDR3. Trimming cost V 2 bases and J 4 bases, with 14 bases left between them. The CDR3 DNA sequence: TGCGCCAGCAGCCAATTTCTAGGACACGGCTATGGCTACACCTTC. Protein product: CASSQFLGHGYGYTF.

This sequence joins TRBV5-3 and TRBJ2-5; D possibly matches TRBD1 or TRBD2 (5 bases each). TRBV5-3 falls under the ORF class, with uncertain function. This CDR3 contains 15 residues. Trimming removed 0 bases at V and 5 bases at J, with 14 bases between. The CDR3 DNA reads as TGTGCCAGAAGCTTGGCGGGGCAGACAAGGGAGACCCAGTACTTC. This encodes CARSLAGQTRETQYF.

The CDR3 region is CASSQGQVTYNEQFF. The CDR3 DNA sequence: TGCGCCAGCAGCCAGGGACAGGTTACCTACAATGAGCAGTTCTTC. The chain employs TRBV4-1 and TRBJ2-1, with 8 bases matching TRBD1. Germline CDR1 is MGHRA and CDR2 is YSYEKL. The CDR3 has 15 amino acids. Trimming removed 3 bases from V and 2 bases from J; junction bases left unmatched: 3.

This clone showed up just once. The chain joins TRBV28 to TRBJ1-5; no definite D call. Deletions cut 6 bases from V and 3 bases from J, with 12 bases between. CDR3 length: 14 residues. The germline V gene has CDR1 MDHEN and CDR2 SYDVKM. In nucleotides, the CDR3 is TGTGCCAGCAGAGATACGGGTTCCAATCAGCCCCAGCATTTT. This encodes CASRDTGSNQPQHF.

This chain uses TRBV4-3 with TRBJ2-2, with no clear D. The CDR3 sequence is 16 residues long. CDR1 and CDR2 (germline): LGHNA, YSLEER. The V and J ends lost 0 bases and 6 bases respectively, with 14 bases between them. The CDR3 sequence: CASSQDLLTSAGELFF. The CDR3 bases are TGCGCCAGCAGCCAAGATTTACTGACAAGCGCCGGGGAGCTGTTTTTT.

The chain has TRBV29-1 and TRBJ2-1; a weak D match, TRBD1 (6 bases). V lost 6 bases, J lost 7 bases, and 22 bases lay in between. CDR3 length equals 15 residues. The germline gives CDR1 SQVTM, CDR2 ANQGSEA. The CDR3 region has the DNA TGCAGCGTCAACCAGGATGGCAGGGGAAAAAATGAGCAGTTCTTC. Translated, it gives CSVNQDGRGKNEQFF.

The chain couples TRBV14 to TRBJ2-3; 10 nucleotides agree with TRBD2. The germline V gene encodes CDR1 SGHDN and CDR2 FVKESK. V shed 4 bases, J shed 6 bases, and the junction held 13 bases outside the gene matches. The CDR3 contains 17 residues. The CDR3 DNA follows: TGTGCCAGCAGCCCGGCGCTAGCGGGAGTATGGGCGGATACGCAGTATTTT. Its protein product is CASSPALAGVWADTQYF. Variable domain in full (rest from reference TRBV14 and TRBJ2-3): EAGVTQFPSHSVIEKGQTVTLRCDPISGHDNLYWYRRVMGKEIKFLLHFVKESKQDESGMPNNRFLAERTGGTYSTLKVQPAELEDSGVYFCASSPALAGVWADTQYFGPGTRLTVL.

Notes on this clone: At the DNA level, this CDR3 is encoded by other sequences in the same sample as well. The chain combines TRBV19 with TRBJ2-7; D not resolved. V was shortened by 2 bases and J by 0 bases, with 5 bases between the two germline ends. CDR3 size: 13 residues. Germline V gene lookup returns CDR1 LNHDA and CDR2 SQIVND (reference sequence). The CDR3 bases are TGTGCCAGTAGTATAAGGGACTCCTACGAGCAGTACTTC. It yields the protein CASSIRDSYEQYF.

The CDR3 protein is CASSFHIGQETQYF. CDR3 DNA sequence: TGTGCCAGCAGCTTCCATATAGGCCAAGAGACCCAGTACTTC. This chain joins TRBV11-2 and TRBJ2-5; the D is unclear. This CDR3 has 14 residues. Trimming took 3 bases from V and 1 from J, leaving 9 bases between them. CDR1 SGHAT and CDR2 FQNNGV come from the germline V gene.

This sequence joins TRBV7-8 and TRBJ2-1; D not certain. The V gene's germline CDR1 is SGHVS and CDR2 FQNEAQ. This CDR3 region has 14 residues. Deletions cut 0 bases from V and 8 bases from J, with 11 bases between. CDR3 sequence reads: CASSLAETRDEQFF. CDR3 sequence (DNA): TGTGCCAGCAGCTTAGCTGAAACTCGGGATGAGCAGTTCTTC.

V and J are TRBV9 and TRBJ2-7, with 8 bases lining up with TRBD2. Germline V gene lookup returns CDR1 SGDLS and CDR2 YYNGEE. With V trimmed by 0 bases and J by 0 bases, 8 bases remained unmatched. The CDR3 is made up of 17 amino acids. The CDR3 sequence is CASSVGRTSPSSYEQYF. CDR3 nucleotides: TGTGCCAGCAGCGTAGGGAGGACTAGCCCCAGCTCCTACGAGCAGTACTTC.

The gene calls are TRBV18 and TRBJ2-6; maybe TRBD1 (5 bases). The CDR3 loop spans 16 amino acids. The germline CDR1 and CDR2 sequences are KGHSH and LQKENI. The V and J ends lost 3 bases and 0 bases respectively, with 9 bases between them. The CDR3 is CASSPGDSSGANVLTF. CDR3 nucleotide sequence: TGTGCCAGCTCACCCGGAGACAGCTCTGGGGCCAACGTCCTGACTTTC.

The V and J genes are TRBV14 and TRBJ2-7, with D unclear. Germline CDR1 reads SGHDN; CDR2 reads FVKESK. CDR3 length: 15 residues. V was shortened by 0 bases and J by 4 bases, with 13 bases between the two germline ends. The CDR3 sequence: CASSQEGSLLYEQYF. Here the CDR3 DNA reads TGTGCCAGCAGCCAAGAAGGGTCTCTCTTGTACGAGCAGTACTTC.

The genes are TRBV15 and TRBJ1-5, with 10 bases that match TRBD1. The CDR3 consists of 15 residues. Trimming cost V 3 bases and J 6 bases; bases outside gene matches: 5. Germline V gene data show CDR1 as LNHNV and CDR2 as YYDKDF (reference sequence). The chain's CDR3 is CATSSDRGLFQPQHF. The CDR3 DNA is TGTGCCACCAGCAGTGACAGGGGGCTTTTTCAGCCCCAGCATTTT. Full variable domain (remainder filled in from reference TRBV15 and TRBJ1-5): DAMVIQNPRYQVTQFGKPVTLSCSQTLNHNVMYWYQQKSSQAPKLLFHYYDKDFNNEADTPDNFQSRRPNTSFCFLDIRSPGLGDTAMYLCATSSDRGLFQPQHFGDGTRLSIL.

The J gene is TRBJ2-1, the V gene TRBV4-3; D may be TRBD2 (5 bases). V dropped 3 bases and J dropped 15 bases, with 18 bases sitting between them. The CDR3 contains 13 residues. Per germline, CDR1 LGHNA and CDR2 YSLEER. The DNA of the CDR3 is TGCGCCAGCAGCCACCAGACCTCCGATGCGGGGTTCTTC. Amino acid sequence: CASSHQTSDAGFF.

In DNA form, the CDR3 reads TGTGCCAGCAGCCTTCTAGCGGGGACTTCAGATACGCAGTATTTT. This translates into CASSLLAGTSDTQYF. The V gene is TRBV7-9, the J gene TRBJ2-3, with 9 bases lining up with TRBD2. Germline trimming cut 5 bases from V and 4 bases from J; bases unmatched to any gene: 7. Germline V CDR1 and CDR2: SEHNR, FQNEAQ (reference sequence). The CDR3 covers 15 residues. The entire variable domain, with the rest obtained from reference TRBV7-9 and TRBJ2-3, is as follows: DTGVSQNPRHKITKRGQNVTFRCDPISEHNRLYWYRQTLGQGPEFLTYFQNEAQLEKSRLLSDRFSAERPKGSFSTLEIQRTEQGDSAMYLCASSLLAGTSDTQYFGPGTRLTVL.

The V gene is TRBV11-2, the J gene TRBJ2-7; no reliable D call. The CDR3 has 12 residues. Germline V CDR1 and CDR2: SGHAT, FQNNGV. Trimming removed 5 bases at V and 4 bases at J, with 9 bases between. Written as DNA, the CDR3 is TGTGCCAGCAGCCCAGAGAGTTACGAGCAGTACTTC. Protein: CASSPESYEQYF.

This clone was found once. V is TRBV19 and J is TRBJ1-1; D unclear. Germline values: CDR1 LNHDA, CDR2 SQIVND (reference sequence). V gave up 7 bases and J gave up 3 bases, with 12 bases separating them. CDR3 length: 13 residues. The CDR3 loop is CASNAESYTEAFF. The CDR3 coding sequence is TGTGCCAGTAACGCAGAGAGTTACACTGAAGCTTTCTTT.

The chain combines TRBV7-9 with TRBJ2-1; 8 bases fit TRBD2. V was clipped by 6 bases and J by 8 bases; unmatched bases: 12. The CDR3 is made up of 15 amino acids. Germline V gene sequence: CDR1 SEHNR, CDR2 FQNEAQ (reference sequence). The CDR3 bases are TGTGCCAGCAGTTTGGGCACTAGCGGACTGGATGAGCAGTTCTTC. Its translation: CASSLGTSGLDEQFF.

This chain uses TRBV29-1 with TRBJ1-1, with D maybe TRBD1 (5 bases). The V end was cut by 0 bases, the J end by 4 bases, with 15 bases between. The CDR3 has 15 amino acids. Looked up from germline, CDR1 is SQVTM and CDR2 is ANQGSEA. The CDR3 loop is CSVEEGRGVGTEAFF. Here the CDR3 DNA reads TGCAGCGTTGAAGAAGGGAGGGGCGTGGGCACTGAAGCTTTCTTT.

The chain carries TRBV13 and TRBJ2-3, with D perhaps matching TRBD2 (5 bases). Germline loops: CDR1 PRHDT, CDR2 FYEKMQ (reference sequence). CDR3 size: 13 residues. V lost 9 bases, J lost 4 bases, and 14 bases lay in between. As DNA, the CDR3 is TGTGCCAGTTCGGAGGTTAGCGCAGATACGCAGTATTTT. Its protein product is CASSEVSADTQYF. Full variable domain (remainder filled in from reference TRBV13 and TRBJ2-3): AAGVIQSPRHLIKEKRETATLKCYPIPRHDTVYWYQQGPGQDPQFLISFYEKMQSDKGSIPDRFSAQQFSDYHSELNMSSLELGDSALYFCASSEVSADTQYFGPGTRLTVL.

The J gene is TRBJ2-7, the V gene TRBV2, with 12 bases fitting TRBD2. The ends lost 6 bases at V and 4 bases at J; junction bases unmatched: 7. Germline V lookup: CDR1 SNHLY, CDR2 FYNNEI. The CDR3 totals 15 residues. The CDR3 loop reads CASSARLAGVYEQYF. Written as DNA, the CDR3 is TGTGCCAGCAGCGCCAGACTAGCGGGAGTATACGAGCAGTACTTC.

This clone has a single count. The J gene is TRBJ2-1, the V gene TRBV11-2; D perhaps matches TRBD1 (6 bases). V was shortened by 4 bases and J by 0 bases, with 10 bases between the two germline ends. The CDR3 contains 15 residues. Germline CDR1 is SGHAT and CDR2 is FQNNGV. DNA of the CDR3: TGTGCCAGCAGCTCAACAGGGAGCTCCTACAATGAGCAGTTCTTC. It specifies CASSSTGSSYNEQFF.

This rearrangement joins TRBV9 to TRBJ1-2; perhaps TRBD1 as D (6 bases). The V end was cut by 3 bases, the J end by 2 bases, with 17 bases between. Germline CDR1 reads SGDLS; CDR2 reads YYNGEE. There are 16 residues in the CDR3. CDR3 in DNA: TGTGCCAGCAGCGCCGCGCTCGACAGGTGGAACTATGGCTACACCTTC. It encodes CASSAALDRWNYGYTF.